The source of this T cell receptor beta chain is a study of cytomegalovirus exposure and HLA in healthy donors. Vbeta (60) and Jbeta (13) primers were used in the PCR. This table comes from immunoSEQ multiplex PCR, and its TCRdb copy is limited to in-frame clones, with some not included. Counted here are around 100,000 clones, about 71% occurring once; the ten biggest clones make up about 3.5%. The origin of this receptor is a woman between 45 and 65 years old in good health and CMV-seronegative. The sample taken for sequencing was PBMCs.

The CDR3 spells CASSPTGKGYEQYF. The CDR3 DNA reads TGTGCCAGCAGTCCGACAGGGAAGGGCTACGAGCAGTACTTC. This sequence joins TRBV5-6 and TRBJ2-7; 7 bases match TRBD1. From germline, CDR1 is SGHDT and CDR2 YYEEEE. The CDR3 totals 14 residues. V lost 5 bases to trimming and J lost 3 bases; unmatched junction nucleotides: 8.